These 8 T cell receptor beta chains were all obtained from the same sample, sequenced in a study of identical twins. One entry per CDR3 protein results from TCRdb running MiXCR on the 5' RACE reads. Counted here are more than 650,000 distinct CDR3 sequences, roughly 6.2% occurring once; the ten biggest clones make up 1.5% to 2%. Sequencing was done on a sample of naive T cells sorted from blood. The source is a man younger than 30 in good health.

This rearrangement joins TRBV28 to TRBJ2-7, with D possibly being TRBD2 (5 bases). The V end lost 6 bases, the J end lost 6 bases, and 15 bases lay between the germline ends. Germline V gives CDR1 MDHEN, CDR2 SYDVKM. The CDR3 runs 13 residues. The CDR3 region is CASRVSGPREQYF. The CDR3 DNA reads TGTGCCAGCAGGGTGAGCGGTCCGCGCGAGCAGTACTTC.

This clonotype was recorded a few times. This sequence joins TRBV5-1 and TRBJ2-5, with 8 bases aligning to TRBD1. This CDR3 is 15 amino acids long. Germline V CDR1 and CDR2: SGHRS, YFSETQ. The V segment lost 0 bases and the J segment 3 bases; nucleotides outside the gene matches: 4. In nucleotides, the CDR3 is TGCGCCAGCAGCTTGGCCGGGACAGGAAAAGAGACCCAGTACTTC. It translates to CASSLAGTGKETQYF.

There are a few counts of this clonotype. The chain links TRBV28 to TRBJ1-3; TRBD1 aligns across 8 bases. The V segment lost 6 bases and the J segment 3 bases; nucleotides outside the gene matches: 4. CDR1 MDHEN and CDR2 SYDVKM come from the germline V gene. The CDR3 sequence is 14 residues long. CDR3 loop: CASSTGQGGNTIYF. For the CDR3, the DNA is TGTGCCAGCAGCACAGGACAGGGTGGAAACACCATATATTTT.

This clonotype was seen a few times. J is TRBJ2-4 and V is TRBV5-6, with D possibly matching TRBD1 (8 bases). The germline CDR1 and CDR2 sequences are SGHDT and YYEEEE. Trimming pared 4 bases from V and 1 base from J, leaving 21 bases between. The CDR3 length is 18 residues. For the CDR3, the DNA is TGTGCCAGCAGCGGGAGGGGCAGGGGGCTTCGGGCCAAAAACATTCAGTACTTC. It translates to CASSGRGRGLRAKNIQYF.

This clonotype occurred many times. The chain is built from TRBV7-2 and TRBJ2-1, with D maybe TRBD2 (6 bases). CDR3 length equals 14 residues. Per the germline V gene, CDR1 is SGHTA and CDR2 is FQGNSA. V was trimmed by 5 bases and J by 6 bases, leaving 14 bases between them. The DNA of the CDR3 is TGTGCCAGCAGCCCCCCACTAGCCACCAATGAGCAGTTCTTC. This codes for CASSPPLATNEQFF.

The V gene is TRBV5-1, the J gene TRBJ2-7; TRBD2 matches 8 bases. The CDR3 covers 14 residues. Germline V CDR1 and CDR2: SGHRS, YFSETQ. The V gene end was trimmed by 4 bases and the J gene end by 3 bases; junction bases not matched to a gene: 6. CDR3 coding DNA: TGCGCCAGCAGCCCGAAGCGGGAGCGCTACGAGCAGTACTTC. Translating it yields CASSPKRERYEQYF.

Ten or more counts support this clonotype. V gene TRBV12-3 or TRBV12-4 combines with J gene TRBJ1-2; D is unresolved. Trimming removed 1 base at V and 4 bases at J, with 10 bases between. The CDR3 has 14 amino acids. The CDR3 region is CASSLVQATYGYTF. DNA of the CDR3: TGTGCCAGCAGTTTAGTTCAGGCGACCTATGGCTACACCTTC.

The chain recombines TRBV12-3 or TRBV12-4 with TRBJ1-3, with 7 nucleotides matching TRBD1. The CDR3 has 13 residues. CDR3 residues: CADRQGTGNTIYF. The CDR3 bases are TGTGCAGACCGACAGGGAACTGGAAACACCATATATTTT.